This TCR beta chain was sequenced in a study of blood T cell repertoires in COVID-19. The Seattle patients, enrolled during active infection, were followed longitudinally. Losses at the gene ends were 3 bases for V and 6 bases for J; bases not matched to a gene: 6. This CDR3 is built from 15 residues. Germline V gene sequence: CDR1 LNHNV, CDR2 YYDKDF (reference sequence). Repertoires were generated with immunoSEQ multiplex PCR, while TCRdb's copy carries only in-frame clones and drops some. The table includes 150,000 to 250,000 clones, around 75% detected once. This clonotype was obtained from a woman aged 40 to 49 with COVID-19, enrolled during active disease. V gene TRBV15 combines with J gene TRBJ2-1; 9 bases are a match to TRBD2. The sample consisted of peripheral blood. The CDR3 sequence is CATSSLLAGINEQFF. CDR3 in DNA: TGTGCCACCAGCAGCTTGCTAGCGGGGATCAATGAGCAGTTCTTC.